The TCR beta chain under discussion was sequenced for a study of cytomegalovirus exposure and HLA in healthy donors. Profiling relied on immunoSEQ multiplex PCR, and the TCRdb table lists in-frame clones only, not all of them. Here the sample spans under 150,000 clones, roughly nine tenths being singletons. The ends were cut back, 5 bases at V and 3 bases at J, with 9 bases in the middle. The CDR3 consists of 13 residues. From germline, CDR1 is SSHAT and CDR2 FNYEAQ (reference sequence). This sequence originates from a man younger than 35 in good health and CMV-seronegative. The chain combines TRBV7-7 with TRBJ2-3; D possibly corresponds to TRBD1 (6 bases). The source material was PBMCs. CDR3 coding DNA: TGTGCCAGCAGCCGGACAGAAACAGATACGCAGTATTTT. Translated: CASSRTETDTQYF. Based on the CDR3 plus reference TRBV7-7 and TRBJ2-3, the full variable domain is GAGVSQSPRYKVTKRGQDVTLRCDPISSHATLYWYQQALGQGPEFLTYFNYEAQPDKSGLPSDRFSAERPEGSISTLTIQRTEQRDSAMYRCASSRTETDTQYFGPGTRLTVL.